This TCR beta chain was captured in a study of blood T cell repertoires in COVID-19. Germline V CDR1 and CDR2: SGHDT, YYEEEE. The junction had 2 bases not matched to a gene; V was cut back by 4 bases and J by 1 base. The CDR3 covers 14 residues. Authors' processing steps: It was from reference gene primer amplification that nucleated cell counts were estimated. Profiling relied on immunoSEQ multiplex PCR, and the TCRdb table lists in-frame clones only, not all of them. V and J calls and clone size are copied from that table; D and trimming were computed from the DNA. The data hold 140,000 to 150,000 clones, with 84% observed a single time. Residents of under 25 US areas, aged roughly 18 to 89 years, made up the participants.

The source material was PBMCs or T cells enriched from blood (not recorded which). The chain couples TRBV5-6 to TRBJ1-1; 9 bases agree with TRBD1. The receptor was derived from a woman aged 45-65 years with acute COVID-19. The CDR3, as DNA: TGTGCCAGCAGCCGGGACAGGGCGAACACTGAAGCTTTCTTT. Amino acid sequence: CASSRDRANTEAFF.